The T cell receptor (beta chain) under discussion was sequenced for a study of T cell changes during pregnancy in multiple sclerosis. This clone was observed a few times. Generated by immunoSEQ multiplex PCR, the TCRdb table keeps only in-frame clones and is missing some. The sample has around 70,000 clones; approximately 92% are singletons. The source was peripheral blood, collected before pregnancy. The source is a female donor with multiple sclerosis, enrolled in a pregnancy study.

The CDR3 bases are TGCAGCGTTGAAGAATCTTCTGGAAACACCATATATTTT. Residues: CSVEESSGNTIYF. The chain links TRBV29-1 to TRBJ1-3; D gene unclear. The V and J ends lost 0 bases and 1 base respectively, with 4 bases between them. This CDR3 region has 13 residues. The germline gives CDR1 SQVTM, CDR2 ANQGSEA.